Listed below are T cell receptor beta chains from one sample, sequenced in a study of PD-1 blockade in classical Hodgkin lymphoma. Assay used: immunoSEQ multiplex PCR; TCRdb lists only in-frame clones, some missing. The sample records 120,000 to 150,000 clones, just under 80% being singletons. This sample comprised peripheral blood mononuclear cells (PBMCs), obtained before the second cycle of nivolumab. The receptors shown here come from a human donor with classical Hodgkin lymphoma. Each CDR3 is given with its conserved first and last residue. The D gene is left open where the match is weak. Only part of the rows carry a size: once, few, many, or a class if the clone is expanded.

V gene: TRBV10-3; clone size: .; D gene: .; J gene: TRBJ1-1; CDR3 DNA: TGTGCCATCAGTGAGTCGAATCATGGGACGGACACTGAAGCTTTCTTT; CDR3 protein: CAISESNHGTDTEAFF
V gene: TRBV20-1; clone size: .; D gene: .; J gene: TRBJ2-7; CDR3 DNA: TGCAGTGCTAGAGATCCGCGCGAGCAGTACTTC; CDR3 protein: CSARDPREQYF
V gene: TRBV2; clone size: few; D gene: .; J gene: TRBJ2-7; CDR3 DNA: TGTGCCAGCAGTGAACCAGATAGACAGTCCTACGAGCAGTACTTC; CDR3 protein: CASSEPDRQSYEQYF
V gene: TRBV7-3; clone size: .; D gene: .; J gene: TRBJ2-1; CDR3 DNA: TGTGCCAGCAGCCGAATAGGTGGGGGGCGAAGCAATGAGCAGTTCTTC; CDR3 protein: CASSRIGGGRSNEQFF
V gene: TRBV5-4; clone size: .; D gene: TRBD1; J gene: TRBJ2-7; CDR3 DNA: TGTGCCAGCAGCTTGCCGGGACAGGGCTACGAGCAGTACTTC; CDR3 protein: CASSLPGQGYEQYF
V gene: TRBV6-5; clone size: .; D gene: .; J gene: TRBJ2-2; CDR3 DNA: TGTGCCAGAGATTCCCGGAACACCGGGGAGCTGTTTTTT; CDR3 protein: CARDSRNTGELFF
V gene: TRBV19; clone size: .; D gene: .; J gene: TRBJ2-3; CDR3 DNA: TGTGCCAGTAACCCCGGGGGACAGATGCGGGATACGCAGTATTTT; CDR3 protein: CASNPGGQMRDTQYF
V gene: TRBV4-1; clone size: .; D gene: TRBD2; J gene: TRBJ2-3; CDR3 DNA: TGCGCCAGCAGCCGTCTAGCGGGGAACACAGATACGCAGTATTTT; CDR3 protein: CASSRLAGNTDTQYF
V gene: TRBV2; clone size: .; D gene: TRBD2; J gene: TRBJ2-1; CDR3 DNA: TGTGCCAGCAGTGAATTGTCTAGCGGGTTGGATGAGCAGTTCTTC; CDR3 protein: CASSELSSGLDEQFF
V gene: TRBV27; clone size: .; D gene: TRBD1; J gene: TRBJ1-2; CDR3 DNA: TGTGCCAGCAGTCCTCGACAGGGTACTCGATATGGCTACACCTTC; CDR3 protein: CASSPRQGTRYGYTF
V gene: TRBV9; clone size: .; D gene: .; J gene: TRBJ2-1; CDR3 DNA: TGTGCCAGCGGGGGAAGCTCCTACAATGAGCAGTTCTTC; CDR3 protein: CASGGSSYNEQFF
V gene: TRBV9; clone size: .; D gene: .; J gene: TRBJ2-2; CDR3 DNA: TGTGCCAGCAGCGTAGACCCTGGGGGCTGGGACACCGGGGAGCTGTTTTTT; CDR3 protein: CASSVDPGGWDTGELFF
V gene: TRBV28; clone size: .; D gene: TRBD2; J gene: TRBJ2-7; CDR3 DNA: TGTGCCAGCAGTGTATTTCTAGCGGGAGGCGGAGAGCAGTACTTC; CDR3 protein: CASSVFLAGGGEQYF
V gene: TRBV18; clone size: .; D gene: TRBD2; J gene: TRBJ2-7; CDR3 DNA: TGTGCCAGCTCACCACGGGACTACCTCTACGAGCAGTACTTC; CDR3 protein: CASSPRDYLYEQYF
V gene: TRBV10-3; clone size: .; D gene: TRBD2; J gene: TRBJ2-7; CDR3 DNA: TGTGCCATCAGGCCGGGACTAGCCGGCTCCGAGCAGTACTTC; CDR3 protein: CAIRPGLAGSEQYF
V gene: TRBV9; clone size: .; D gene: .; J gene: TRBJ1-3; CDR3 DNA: TGTGCCAGCAGCGTAGAGGCAGGGGCCATATATTTT; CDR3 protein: CASSVEAGAIYF
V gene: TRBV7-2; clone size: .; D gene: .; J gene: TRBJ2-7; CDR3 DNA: TGTGCCAGCAGCCCCGGACGGAGCTCCTACGAGCAGTACTTC; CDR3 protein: CASSPGRSSYEQYF
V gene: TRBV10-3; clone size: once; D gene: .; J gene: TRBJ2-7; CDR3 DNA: TGTGCCATCAGTGAGCTTGGGATCGGGGAGCAGTACTTC; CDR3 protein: CAISELGIGEQYF
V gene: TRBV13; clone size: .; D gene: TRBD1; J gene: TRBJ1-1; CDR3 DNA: TGTGCCAGCAGACATCCTCAGGGGGCGCGGGACACTGAAGCTTTCTTT; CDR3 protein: CASRHPQGARDTEAFF
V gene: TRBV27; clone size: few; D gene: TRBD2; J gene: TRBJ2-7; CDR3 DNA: TGTGCCAGCAGAGTGGGACTAGCGGTCCCCTACGAGCAGTACTTC; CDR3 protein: CASRVGLAVPYEQYF
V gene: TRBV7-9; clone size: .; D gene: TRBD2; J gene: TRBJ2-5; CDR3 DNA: TGTGCCAGCAGCTCTCGGACTAGCGGGGAGACCCAGTACTTC; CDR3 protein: CASSSRTSGETQYF
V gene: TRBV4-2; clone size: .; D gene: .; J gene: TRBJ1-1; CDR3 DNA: TGTGCCAGCAGCCAAGGTAGTCCCCTAAACACTGAAGCTTTCTTT; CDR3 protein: CASSQGSPLNTEAFF
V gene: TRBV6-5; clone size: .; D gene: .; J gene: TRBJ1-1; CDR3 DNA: TGTGCCAGCAGGTTTCAGGGGCTGGCTGAAGCTTTCTTT; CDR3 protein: CASRFQGLAEAFF
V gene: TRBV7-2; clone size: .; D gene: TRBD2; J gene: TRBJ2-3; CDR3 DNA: TGTGCCAGCAGCCGACAAGGACTAGCGGAGGATACGCAGTATTTT; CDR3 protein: CASSRQGLAEDTQYF
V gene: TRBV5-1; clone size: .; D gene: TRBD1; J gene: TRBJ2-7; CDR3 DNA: TGCGCCAGCAGCTTGGAAGGGACAGGATTTAACTACGAGCAGTACTTC; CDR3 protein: CASSLEGTGFNYEQYF
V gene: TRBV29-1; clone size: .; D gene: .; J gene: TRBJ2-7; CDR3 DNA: TGCAGCGTTGATACAGGGACCTACGAGCAGTACTTC; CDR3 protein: CSVDTGTYEQYF
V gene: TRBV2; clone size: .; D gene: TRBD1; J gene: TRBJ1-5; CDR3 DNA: TGTGCCAGCAGGTGGGACAGGCTTGTGGATCAGCCCCAGCATTTT; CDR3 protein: CASRWDRLVDQPQHF